These T cell receptor beta chains were read from a single sample in a study of T cell responses to AZD1222 COVID-19 vaccine. The protocol was immunoSEQ multiplex PCR, while the TCRdb copy is restricted to in-frame clones and leaves out a portion. This table has 130,000 to 150,000 clones, 92% appearing once. The sequenced sample was peripheral blood, obtained on day 0 of AZD1222 vaccination. Receptors were obtained from an adult in good health. The CDR3 runs from the conserved cysteine through the conserved F or W. A D gene is named only where the DNA matches it firmly. Size values are once, few and many counts, or a class for expanded clones, and some rows have none.

cdr3_aa cdr3_nt d_call clone_size cdr3_length j_call v_call
CASSEFSRVGANVLTF TGTGCCAGCAGTGAATTCTCGCGGGTTGGGGCCAACGTCCTGACTTTC . . 16 TRBJ2-6 TRBV25-1
CASSQDLGGGGEKLFF TGTGCCAGCAGCCAAGATCTGGGGGGGGGAGGTGAAAAACTGTTTTTT . . 16 TRBJ1-4 TRBV3-1/TRBV3-2
CASSRDRPDSTGYTF TGTGCCAGCAGTAGAGATCGGCCGGACAGCACCGGCTACACCTTC . once 15 TRBJ1-2 TRBV6-5
CASSPRNNYNEQFF TGTGCCAGCAGCCCTCGCAATAACTACAATGAGCAGTTCTTC . few 14 TRBJ2-1 TRBV13
CASSTLYQYGSNQPQHF TGTGCCAGTAGTACACTATACCAGTACGGGAGCAATCAGCCCCAGCATTTT . . 17 TRBJ1-5 TRBV19
CASSFLPGQYEQYF TGTGCCAGCAGCTTCCTACCGGGACAGTACGAGCAGTACTTC TRBD1 . 14 TRBJ2-7 TRBV5-4
CASSVGAAAGREQYF TGTGCCAGCAGCGTAGGGGCAGCGGCGGGCCGGGAGCAGTACTTC . . 15 TRBJ2-7 TRBV9
CASSLPLRGGGDEQYF TGTGCCAGCAGCTTACCACTTCGTGGGGGAGGAGACGAGCAGTACTTC . . 16 TRBJ2-7 TRBV7-9
CAWSVSRGYGYTF TGTGCCTGGAGTGTATCCCGGGGCTATGGCTACACCTTC . . 13 TRBJ1-2 TRBV30
CATSPRDRGRGANVLTF TGTGCCACCAGCCCCCGGGACAGGGGGCGTGGGGCCAACGTCCTGACTTTC TRBD1 once 17 TRBJ2-6 TRBV15
CASSLNQINTGELFF TGTGCCAGCAGCTTGAACCAGATTAACACCGGGGAGCTGTTTTTT . . 15 TRBJ2-2 TRBV7-7
CATSSKTGYGYTF TGTGCCACCAGCAGCAAGACAGGCTATGGCTACACCTTC . . 13 TRBJ1-2 TRBV15
CAWSQRSDNEQFF TGTGCCTGGAGTCAACGGAGCGACAATGAGCAGTTCTTC . . 13 TRBJ2-1 TRBV30
CASSPDQRTEAFF TGTGCCAGCAGTCCGGACCAGCGCACTGAAGCTTTCTTT . . 13 TRBJ1-1 TRBV6-5
CASTPTGVSYNEQFF TGTGCCAGCACCCCGACCGGGGTCTCCTACAATGAGCAGTTCTTC . . 15 TRBJ2-1 TRBV7-2
CASGANYGYTF TGCGCCAGCGGGGCTAACTATGGCTACACCTTC . . 11 TRBJ1-2 TRBV5-1
CASSQSRGIWTEAFF TGTGCCAGCAGCCAATCCCGGGGAATTTGGACTGAAGCTTTCTTT . once 15 TRBJ1-1 TRBV3-1/TRBV3-2
CASSRSNQPQHF TGTGCCAGCAGCCGATCCAATCAGCCCCAGCATTTT . . 12 TRBJ1-5 TRBV7-2
CASSYTGTGLGEKLFF TGTGCCAGCAGTTACACCGGGACAGGCTTAGGGGAAAAACTGTTTTTT TRBD1 . 16 TRBJ1-4 TRBV6-5
CASSFLVVGENTEAFF TGTGCCAGCAGCTTCCTAGTCGTGGGGGAGAACACTGAAGCTTTCTTT . . 16 TRBJ1-1 TRBV5-5
CASSLGDRTNTEAFF TGCGCCAGCAGCTTGGGGGACAGGACGAACACTGAAGCTTTCTTT TRBD1 . 15 TRBJ1-1 TRBV5-1
CASKGQTSNQPQHF TGTGCCAGCAAGGGACAGACTAGCAATCAGCCCCAGCATTTT TRBD1 . 14 TRBJ1-5 TRBV19
CASSQAGQYNEQFF TGCGCCAGCAGCCAAGCGGGACAATACAATGAGCAGTTCTTC . . 14 TRBJ2-1 TRBV4-1
CASRRTGDLNYGYTF TGTGCCAGTAGGAGGACAGGTGACCTTAACTATGGCTACACCTTC TRBD1 . 15 TRBJ1-2 TRBV19
CASSLPLGQGSPSDYGYTF TGTGCCAGCAGCCTTCCCCTGGGACAGGGATCCCCCTCGGACTATGGCTACACCTTC TRBD1 . 19 TRBJ1-2 TRBV14
CASRKFIRPGTGIEQSNGYTF TGTGCCAGCAGGAAATTTATCCGTCCTGGGACAGGGATAGAGCAGTCTAATGGCTACACCTTC TRBD1 . 21 TRBJ1-2 TRBV28
CASSLAGLAGDYNEQFF TGTGCCAGCAGCTTAGCCGGACTAGCGGGAGATTACAATGAGCAGTTCTTC TRBD2 few 17 TRBJ2-1 TRBV7-8
CASGGQGAANEKLFF TGTGCCAGCGGCGGACAGGGGGCCGCTAATGAAAAACTGTTTTTT TRBD1 . 15 TRBJ1-4 TRBV25-1
CASSFGGANTEAFF TGTGCCAGCAGCTTCGGGGGAGCGAACACTGAAGCTTTCTTT . . 14 TRBJ1-1 TRBV5-4
CASSSTVAGVADTQYF TGCGCCAGCAGCTCTACCGTAGCGGGAGTGGCAGATACGCAGTATTTT TRBD2 . 16 TRBJ2-3 TRBV5-1
CASSHRASTNEQFF TGTGCCAGCAGCCACCGAGCTAGTACCAATGAGCAGTTCTTC . . 14 TRBJ2-1 TRBV7-2
CASALGNANTEAFF TGTGCCAGCGCTCTCGGGAATGCGAACACTGAAGCTTTCTTT . . 14 TRBJ1-1 TRBV6-5